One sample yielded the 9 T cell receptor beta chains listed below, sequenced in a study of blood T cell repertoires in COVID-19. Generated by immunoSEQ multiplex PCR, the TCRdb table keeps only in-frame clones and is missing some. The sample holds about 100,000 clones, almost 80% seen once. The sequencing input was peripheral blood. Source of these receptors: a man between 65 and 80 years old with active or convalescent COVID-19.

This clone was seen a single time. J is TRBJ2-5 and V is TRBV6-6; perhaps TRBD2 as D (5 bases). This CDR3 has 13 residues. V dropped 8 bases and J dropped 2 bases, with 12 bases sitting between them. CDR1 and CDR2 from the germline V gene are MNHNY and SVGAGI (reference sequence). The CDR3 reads CASGIGNQETQYF. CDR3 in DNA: TGTGCCAGCGGGATCGGGAATCAAGAGACCCAGTACTTC.

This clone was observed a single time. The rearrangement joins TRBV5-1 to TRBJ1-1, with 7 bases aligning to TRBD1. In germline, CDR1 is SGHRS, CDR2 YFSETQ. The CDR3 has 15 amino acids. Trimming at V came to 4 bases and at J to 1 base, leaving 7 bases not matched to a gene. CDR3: CASSIVQGSNTEAFF. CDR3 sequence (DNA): TGCGCCAGCAGCATAGTACAGGGGTCGAACACTGAAGCTTTCTTT.

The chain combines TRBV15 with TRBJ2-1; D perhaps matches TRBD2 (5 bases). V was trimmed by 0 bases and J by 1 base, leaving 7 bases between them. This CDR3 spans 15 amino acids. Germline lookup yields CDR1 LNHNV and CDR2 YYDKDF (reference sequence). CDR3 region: CATSRDRGSYNEQFF. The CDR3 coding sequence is TGTGCCACCAGCAGAGATCGGGGTTCCTACAATGAGCAGTTCTTC.

The CDR3 DNA sequence: TGTGCCAGCAGCGTCGAGACTAGCGGGACGGAGACCCAGTACTTC. Amino acid sequence: CASSVETSGTETQYF. V and J are TRBV9 and TRBJ2-5; 11 nucleotides align to TRBD2. Germline V gives CDR1 SGDLS, CDR2 YYNGEE. V gave up 2 bases and J gave up 5 bases; unmatched junction bases: 5. This CDR3 region has 15 residues.

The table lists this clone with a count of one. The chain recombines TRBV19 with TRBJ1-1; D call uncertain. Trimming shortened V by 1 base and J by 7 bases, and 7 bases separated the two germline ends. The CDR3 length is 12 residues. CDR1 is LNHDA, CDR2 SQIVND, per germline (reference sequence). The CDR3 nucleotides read TGTGCCAGTAGTATAGGCGGGTTTGAAGCTTTCTTT. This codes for CASSIGGFEAFF.

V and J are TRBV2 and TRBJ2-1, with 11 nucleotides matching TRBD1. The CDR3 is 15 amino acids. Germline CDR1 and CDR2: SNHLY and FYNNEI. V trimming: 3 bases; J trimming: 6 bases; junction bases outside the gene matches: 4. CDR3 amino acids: CASSDIGQGANEQFF. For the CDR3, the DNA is TGTGCCAGCAGTGACATAGGACAGGGGGCCAATGAGCAGTTCTTC.

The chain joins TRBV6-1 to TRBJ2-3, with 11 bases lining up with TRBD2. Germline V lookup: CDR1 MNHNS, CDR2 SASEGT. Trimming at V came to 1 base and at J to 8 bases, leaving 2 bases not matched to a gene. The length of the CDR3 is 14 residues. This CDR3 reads CASSEVTSGSTQYF. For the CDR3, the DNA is TGTGCCAGCAGTGAAGTCACTAGCGGGAGTACGCAGTATTTT.

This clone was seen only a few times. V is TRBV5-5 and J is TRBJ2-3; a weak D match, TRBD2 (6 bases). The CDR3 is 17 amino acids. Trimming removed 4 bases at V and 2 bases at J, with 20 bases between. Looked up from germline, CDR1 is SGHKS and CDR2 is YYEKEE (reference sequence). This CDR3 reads CASSLSFSSGLTDTQYF. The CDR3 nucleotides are TGTGCCAGCAGCCTCTCGTTTAGTAGCGGTCTCACAGATACGCAGTATTTT.

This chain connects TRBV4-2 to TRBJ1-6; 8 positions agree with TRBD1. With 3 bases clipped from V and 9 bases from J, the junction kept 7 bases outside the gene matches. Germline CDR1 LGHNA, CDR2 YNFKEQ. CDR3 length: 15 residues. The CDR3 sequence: CASSQPGQASSPLHF. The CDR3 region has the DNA TGTGCCAGCAGCCAGCCGGGACAGGCCTCTTCACCCCTCCACTTT.